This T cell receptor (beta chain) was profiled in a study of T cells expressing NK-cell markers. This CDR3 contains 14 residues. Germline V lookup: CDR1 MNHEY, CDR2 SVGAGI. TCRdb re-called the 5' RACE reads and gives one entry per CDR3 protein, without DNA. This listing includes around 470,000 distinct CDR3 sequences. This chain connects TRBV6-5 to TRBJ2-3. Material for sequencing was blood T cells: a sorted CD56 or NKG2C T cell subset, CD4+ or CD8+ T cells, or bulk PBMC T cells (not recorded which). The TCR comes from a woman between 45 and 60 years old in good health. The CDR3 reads CASSYSQSTDTQYF.